The T cell receptor beta chain under discussion was sequenced for a study of blood T cell repertoires in COVID-19. This clone occurred a few times. The CDR3 spans 15 residues. Germline lookup yields CDR1 SNHLY and CDR2 FYNNEI. J gave up 6 bases and V 5 bases, and 12 bases lay outside the gene matches. Sequencing was performed with immunoSEQ multiplex PCR; in TCRdb, only in-frame clones are kept and a portion is missing. The sample lists roughly 100,000 clones, 70% to 90% occurring once. The rearrangement links TRBV2 to TRBJ2-7; 8 positions agree with TRBD2. The TCR comes from a man aged 45 to 65 with active COVID-19. The source material was peripheral blood. The CDR3 sequence is CASSSSGGLVSEQYF. CDR3 in DNA: TGTGCCAGCAGTAGCTCTGGGGGACTAGTTTCCGAGCAGTACTTC.